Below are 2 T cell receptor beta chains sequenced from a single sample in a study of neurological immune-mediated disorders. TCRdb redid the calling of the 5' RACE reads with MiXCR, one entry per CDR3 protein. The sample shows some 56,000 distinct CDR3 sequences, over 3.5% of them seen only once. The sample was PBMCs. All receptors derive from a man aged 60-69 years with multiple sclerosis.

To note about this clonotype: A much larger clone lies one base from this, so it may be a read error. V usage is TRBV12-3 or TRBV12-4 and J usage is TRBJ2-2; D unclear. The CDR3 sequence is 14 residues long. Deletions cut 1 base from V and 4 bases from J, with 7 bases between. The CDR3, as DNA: TGTGCCAGCAGTTTAGTTTGGAGCACCGGGGAGCTGTTTTTT. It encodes CASSLVWSTGELFF.

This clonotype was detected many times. The CDR3: CASSSNSPLHF. For the CDR3, the DNA is TGTGCCAGCAGCAGTAATTCACCCCTCCACTTT. The chain employs TRBV6-1 and TRBJ1-6; D call uncertain. V was cut by 6 bases and J by 6 bases, with 3 bases left in between. The CDR3 spans 11 residues. Looked up from germline, CDR1 is MNHNS and CDR2 is SASEGT.